The 11 T cell receptor beta chains presented below share a single source sample, sequenced in a study of control samples from healthy donors and cancer patients (dated by TCRdb to 2019 to 2021). Libraries came from the immunoSEQ multiplex PCR assay. TCRdb provides this immuneACCESS table in a form limited to in-frame rearrangements. Some clones are lacking; in checked studies, under half of them reflect an unresolved V gene, and why the rest are absent is not known. The sample records about 220,000 clones, around 94% of which are singletons. The ten largest account for 1.5% of the sample. Material: blood. Receptors were obtained from a man between 50 and 59 years old in good health.

The V gene is TRBV3-1 (or the pseudogene TRBV3-2), the J gene TRBJ2-7; unclear D gene. This CDR3 has 13 residues. Germline V gene data show CDR1 as LGHDT and CDR2 as YNNKEL (reference sequence). V lost 4 bases and J lost 1, with 8 bases in between. The CDR3 is CASSPGPSYEQYF. The CDR3 DNA reads as TGTGCCAGCAGCCCGGGCCCATCCTACGAGCAGTACTTC.

V usage is TRBV6-5 and J usage is TRBJ1-2; D ambiguous. The CDR3 consists of 15 residues. Germline-derived CDR1 and CDR2 are MNHEY and SVGAGI. V gave up 2 bases and J gave up 8 bases, with 18 bases separating them. CDR3 sequence (DNA): TGTGCCAGCAGTTACCACAGCCTGAGTATTGAGGGCTACACCTTC. Protein product: CASSYHSLSIEGYTF.

The rearrangement joins TRBV28 to TRBJ1-3, with a tentative D call TRBD1 (5 bases). V lost 6 bases and J lost 4, with 10 bases in between. This CDR3 region has 13 residues. CDR1 MDHEN and CDR2 SYDVKM come from the germline V gene. This chain's CDR3 is CASRSHRGNTIYF. In DNA form, the CDR3 reads TGTGCCAGCAGATCCCACAGGGGAAACACCATATATTTT.

This chain links TRBV4-3 with TRBJ1-5, with unresolved D. With 1 base removed from V and 0 bases from J, the gap between germline ends came to 7 bases. The CDR3 contains 15 residues. Germline V gene data show CDR1 as LGHNA and CDR2 as YSLEER. CDR3 nucleotides: TGCGCCAGCAGCCAAGTGCTTTATAGCAATCAGCCCCAGCATTTT. Translated, it gives CASSQVLYSNQPQHF.

The genes are TRBV28 and TRBJ2-1, with TRBD2 identical over 13 bases. The CDR3 contains 16 residues. Per germline, CDR1 MDHEN and CDR2 SYDVKM. The ends lost 6 bases at V and 5 bases at J; junction bases unmatched: 7. The CDR3 region has the DNA TGTGCCAGCAGCCTCCCTGGACTAGCGGGGGACAATGAGCAGTTCTTC. It specifies CASSLPGLAGDNEQFF.

The chain couples TRBV5-8 to TRBJ2-7, with D tentatively TRBD2 (6 bases). CDR1 SGHTS and CDR2 YDEGEE come from the germline V gene. The ends were cut back, 4 bases at V and 5 bases at J, with 16 bases in the middle. This CDR3 has 14 residues. The DNA of the CDR3 is TGTGCCAGCAGCCGGGGGACCGCAGTGCACGAGCAGTACTTC. Encoded protein: CASSRGTAVHEQYF. Full variable domain (remainder filled in from reference TRBV5-8 and TRBJ2-7): EAGVTQSPTHLIKTRGQQATLRCSPISGHTSVYWYQQALGLGLQFLLWYDEGEERNRGNFPPRFSGRQFPNYSSELNVNALELEDSALYLCASSRGTAVHEQYFGPGTRLTVT.

The V call is TRBV11-2, the J call TRBJ1-1; weak D call: TRBD1 (5 bases). The length of the CDR3 is 12 residues. Germline V gives CDR1 SGHAT, CDR2 FQNNGV. Deletions cut 0 bases from V and 11 bases from J, with 10 bases between. The CDR3 here is CASSLEKGSAFF. CDR3 in DNA: TGTGCCAGCAGCTTAGAAAAGGGGTCCGCTTTCTTT.

The chain has TRBV5-1 and TRBJ2-7, with D uncertain. The length of the CDR3 is 12 residues. V lost 1 base and J lost 4, with 6 bases in between. Germline CDR1 is SGHRS and CDR2 is YFSETQ. CDR3 sequence: CASSLIGYEQYF. As DNA, the CDR3 is TGCGCCAGCAGCTTGATTGGTTACGAGCAGTACTTC.

J is TRBJ1-4 and V is TRBV18; tentative D call: TRBD1 (6 bases). The germline gives CDR1 KGHSH, CDR2 LQKENI. CDR3 size: 16 residues. The V end was cut by 6 bases, the J end by 0 bases, with 14 bases between. For the CDR3, the DNA is TGTGCCAGCTCTCCCAGGGGTGGTGCAACTAATGAAAAACTGTTTTTT. Translation: CASSPRGGATNEKLFF.

The genes are TRBV6-5 and TRBJ1-5; D not certain. The CDR3 is 13 amino acids. Germline V gene sequence: CDR1 MNHEY, CDR2 SVGAGI. V dropped 6 bases and J dropped 6 bases, with 12 bases sitting between them. CDR3 loop: CASSPGLIQPQHF. The CDR3 DNA sequence: TGTGCCAGCAGCCCCGGACTCATTCAGCCCCAGCATTTT.

The chain is built from TRBV18 and TRBJ2-3; D unclear. Germline V gene lookup returns CDR1 KGHSH and CDR2 LQKENI. The CDR3 is 16 amino acids. Trimming shortened V by 4 bases and J by 0 bases, and 14 bases separated the two germline ends. The chain's CDR3 is CASSHRKGGSTDTQYF. The CDR3 nucleotides are TGTGCCAGCTCACACCGGAAGGGTGGGAGCACAGATACGCAGTATTTT.